The 18 T cell receptor beta chains below come from one sample, sequenced in a study of blood T cell repertoires in COVID-19. Assay: immunoSEQ multiplex PCR; the TCRdb copy retains only in-frame clones and omits some. The table includes approximately 93,000 clones, more than 80% detected once. The sample consisted of peripheral blood. The receptor source for this set is a man between 45 and 60 years old with active or convalescent COVID-19.

In DNA, the CDR3 is TGTGCCAGCAGCCTACAGGGGGATTCTGGCTACACCTTC. Residues: CASSLQGDSGYTF. This chain uses TRBV6-5 with TRBJ1-2; 8 nucleotides line up with TRBD1. Trimming removed 6 bases from V and 7 bases from J; junction bases left unmatched: 7. This CDR3 has 13 residues. In germline, CDR1 is MNHEY, CDR2 SVGAGI.

This chain connects TRBV5-4 to TRBJ1-4; possibly TRBD1 for D (5 bases). Germline CDR1 reads SGHNT; CDR2 reads YYREEE (reference sequence). The CDR3 is made up of 16 amino acids. Trimming took off 0 bases at V and 7 bases at J, with 16 bases between the two ends. The CDR3 protein is CASSLGADTGSEKLFF. The CDR3 DNA reads as TGTGCCAGCAGCTTGGGTGCTGACACAGGCAGTGAAAAACTGTTTTTT.

The genes are TRBV6-5 and TRBJ1-1; the D gene is possibly TRBD1 (6 bases). Germline CDR1 MNHEY, CDR2 SVGAGI. CDR3 length: 14 amino acids. V gave up 7 bases and J gave up 5 bases, with 17 bases separating them. The CDR3 region has the DNA TGTGCCAGCACCCCCCCAGGGGTATGGACTGAAGCTTTCTTT. Its protein product is CASTPPGVWTEAFF.

The chain employs TRBV6-1 and TRBJ1-1; the D is unclear. The V end lost 2 bases, the J end lost 11 bases, and 6 bases lay between the germline ends. The germline gives CDR1 MNHNS, CDR2 SASEGT. The CDR3 spans 10 residues. The CDR3 reads CASSETTAFF. CDR3 nucleotide sequence: TGTGCCAGCAGTGAAACTACGGCTTTCTTT.

The chain carries TRBV4-1 and TRBJ1-2; 8 nucleotides agree with TRBD1. The CDR3 has 17 amino acids. Germline lookup yields CDR1 MGHRA and CDR2 YSYEKL. Trimming removed 3 bases from V and 4 bases from J; junction bases left unmatched: 13. CDR3 in amino acids: CASSHGVYRGTFYGYTF. In DNA, the CDR3 is TGCGCCAGCAGCCACGGAGTATACAGGGGGACCTTCTATGGCTACACCTTC.

The chain links TRBV5-8 to TRBJ1-2; possibly TRBD1 for D (6 bases). The CDR3 is 14 residues long. Germline-derived CDR1 and CDR2 are SGHTS and YDEGEE. V was shortened by 0 bases and J by 8 bases, with 14 bases between the two germline ends. This chain's CDR3 is CASSLDMTGTGYTF. Here the CDR3 DNA reads TGTGCCAGCAGCTTGGACATGACAGGAACCGGCTACACCTTC.

This chain connects TRBV2 to TRBJ2-7; 10 bases are a match to TRBD1. CDR3 length equals 15 residues. Germline V gives CDR1 SNHLY, CDR2 FYNNEI. With V trimmed by 6 bases and J by 0 bases, 5 bases remained unmatched. This chain's CDR3 is CASRRGQGVSYEQYF. The CDR3 coding sequence is TGTGCCAGCAGGAGAGGACAGGGGGTCTCCTACGAGCAGTACTTC.

A few counts support this clone. V is TRBV7-2 and J is TRBJ1-5; the D gene is possibly TRBD1 (5 bases). This CDR3 has 15 residues. V lost 4 bases and J lost 4, with 14 bases in between. From germline, CDR1 is SGHTA and CDR2 FQGNSA. Written as DNA, the CDR3 is TGTGCCAGCAGCTCCAGACGGGGGGAGAATCAGCCCCAGCATTTT. Amino acids: CASSSRRGENQPQHF.

J is TRBJ2-1 and V is TRBV27; no clear D. Trimming removed 0 bases from V and 7 bases from J, with 7 bases in between. The CDR3 is 13 amino acids. Germline loops: CDR1 MNHEY, CDR2 SMNVEV (reference sequence). The CDR3 here is CASSLSYGNEQFF. In DNA, the CDR3 is TGTGCCAGCAGTTTATCGTACGGGAATGAGCAGTTCTTC.

V and J are TRBV10-3 and TRBJ2-2; D perhaps matches TRBD2 (6 bases). Germline V gene sequence: CDR1 ENHRY, CDR2 SYGVKD. The CDR3 is made up of 15 amino acids. V was clipped by 11 bases and J by 2 bases, with 18 bases between them. The CDR3 nucleotides read TGTGCCTCGTCGCTAGCGCCCGATAACACCGGGGAGCTGTTTTTT. Amino acid sequence: CASSLAPDNTGELFF.

This chain links TRBV12-5 with TRBJ1-5; 7 nucleotides match TRBD1. The CDR3 consists of 17 residues. V trimming: 0 bases; J trimming: 5 bases; junction bases outside the gene matches: 10. Germline V CDR1 and CDR2: LGHNT, FRNRAP. Written as DNA, the CDR3 is TGTGCTAGTGGTTTGGTACTGGAGACAGGGAGGCATCAGCCCCAGCATTTT. It codes for CASGLVLETGRHQPQHF.

This clone showed up just once. The chain couples TRBV27 to TRBJ2-5, with TRBD1 as a possible D gene (6 bases). The ends were cut back, 6 bases at V and 2 bases at J, with 10 bases in the middle. Looked up from germline, CDR1 is MNHEY and CDR2 is SMNVEV (reference sequence). CDR3 length: 13 amino acids. CDR3 coding DNA: TGTGCCAGCAGCCGTGACAGGCAAGAGACCCAGTACTTC. Translation gives CASSRDRQETQYF.

This rearrangement joins TRBV24-1 to TRBJ2-5, with 7 positions matching TRBD2. With 4 bases clipped from V and 3 bases from J, the junction kept 10 bases outside the gene matches. Per the germline V gene, CDR1 is KGHDR and CDR2 is SFDVKD. The length of the CDR3 is 16 residues. The CDR3 protein is CATSDPRAGEKETQYF. The CDR3 DNA follows: TGTGCCACCAGTGACCCCCGGGCGGGGGAGAAAGAGACCCAGTACTTC.

This rearrangement joins TRBV14 to TRBJ2-1, with D possibly matching TRBD2 (7 bases). The CDR3 covers 15 residues. Germline values: CDR1 SGHDN, CDR2 FVKESK. Trimming left V 8 bases short and J 3 bases short, with 17 bases between. For the CDR3, the DNA is TGTGCCAGCTCTGGAAGGCGGGGGCTCTACAATGAGCAGTTCTTC. Protein: CASSGRRGLYNEQFF.

This clone turned up a few times. V and J are TRBV15 and TRBJ1-2; D perhaps matches TRBD1 (6 bases). This CDR3 has 14 residues. Germline V gene sequence: CDR1 LNHNV, CDR2 YYDKDF (reference sequence). Trimming stripped 1 base from V and 8 bases from J, with 14 bases between. CDR3 nucleotide sequence: TGTGCCACCAGCAGAGTTGGGGGGGCGGGCGGCTACACCTTC. It codes for CATSRVGGAGGYTF.

The CDR3 bases are TGTGCCAGTAGTAGTCGACCGGGACAAACGAACACCGGGGAGCTGTTTTTT. This codes for CASSSRPGQTNTGELFF. The gene calls are TRBV19 and TRBJ2-2, with D possibly TRBD1 on 6 matching bases. The CDR3 is 17 amino acids. The germline CDR1 and CDR2 sequences are LNHDA and SQIVND (reference sequence). With 4 bases removed from V and 0 bases from J, the gap between germline ends came to 15 bases. Filled out from reference TRBV19 and TRBJ2-2, the complete variable domain reads DGGITQSPKYLFRKEGQNVTLSCEQNLNHDAMYWYRQDPGQGLRLIYYSQIVNDFQKGDIAEGYSVSREKKESFPLTVTSAQKNPTAFYLCASSSRPGQTNTGELFFGEGSRLTVL.

The chain carries TRBV6-1 and TRBJ2-3, with a tentative D call TRBD1 (7 bases). The CDR3 contains 16 residues. Per germline, CDR1 MNHNS and CDR2 SASEGT. Trimming cost V 3 bases and J 0 bases, with 13 bases left between them. The CDR3 nucleotides are TGTGCCAGCAGTGACCCGACAGGGACTAGCACAGATACGCAGTATTTT. Protein sequence: CASSDPTGTSTDTQYF.

The V and J genes are TRBV5-1 and TRBJ2-2; TRBD1 is a possible D gene (6 bases). Trimming left V 6 bases short and J 4 bases short, with 16 bases between. CDR1 and CDR2 from the germline V gene are SGHRS and YFSETQ. CDR3 length: 15 residues. The CDR3 is CASTRTRGSTGELFF. CDR3 nucleotides: TGCGCCAGCACCCGGACAAGGGGGTCCACCGGGGAGCTGTTTTTT.